This TCR beta chain was retrieved from a study of blood T cell repertoires in COVID-19. Study information: COVID-19 samples from acute and convalescent phases originated in the United States, Italy and Spain.

Method: immunoSEQ multiplex PCR; TCRdb's copy keeps in-frame clones and lacks some. This sample has 190,000 or so clones, with 80% to 90% found just once. This clone has just a few counts. With 1 base clipped from V and 6 bases from J, the junction kept 2 bases outside the gene matches. This CDR3 region has 13 residues. CDR1 and CDR2 from the germline V gene are LNHNV and YYDKDF (reference sequence). Sequencing used peripheral blood. The clonotype comes from a woman older than 75 with COVID-19, enrolled during active disease. The genes are TRBV15 and TRBJ1-2; TRBD1 agrees at 7 bases. CDR3 DNA: TGTGCCACCAGCAGAGGACAGGGTGATGGCTACACCTTC. Its protein is CATSRGQGDGYTF.